Below are 9 T cell receptor beta chains sequenced from a single sample in a study of T cell responses to AZD1222 COVID-19 vaccine. Data came from immunoSEQ multiplex PCR; TCRdb stores just in-frame clones and leaves some out. The table has approximately 74,000 clones, roughly 85% seen once; the top ten hold approximately 1.2%. Sample: peripheral blood, taken 28 days after the second AZD1222 dose. The source of these receptors is an adult who received the AZD1222 COVID-19 vaccine.

The V gene is TRBV6-1, the J gene TRBJ1-2; 9 nucleotides match TRBD1. J was trimmed by 8 bases and V by 2 bases; bases with no gene match: 9. This CDR3 has 15 residues. Looked up from germline, CDR1 is MNHNS and CDR2 is SASEGT. The CDR3 sequence: CASSELSGTGLGYTF. Written as DNA, the CDR3 is TGTGCCAGCAGTGAACTGAGTGGGACAGGGCTAGGCTACACCTTC.

The chain combines TRBV10-3 with TRBJ1-1; 10 positions match TRBD1. This CDR3 is built from 15 residues. Trimming cost V 2 bases and J 3 bases; bases outside gene matches: 3. Germline V CDR1 and CDR2: ENHRY, SYGVKD. The CDR3 here is CAISEDRGQDTEAFF. CDR3 in DNA: TGTGCCATCAGTGAGGACAGGGGGCAGGACACTGAAGCTTTCTTT.

This clone was seen a single time. The chain links TRBV27 to TRBJ2-1, with TRBD2 matching over 10 bases. Germline loops: CDR1 MNHEY, CDR2 SMNVEV (reference sequence). With 6 bases clipped from V and 2 bases from J, the junction kept 4 bases outside the gene matches. This CDR3 is built from 15 residues. Here the CDR3 DNA reads TGTGCCAGCAGGGAAGCGGGAGGGCCCTACAATGAGCAGTTCTTC. Amino acids: CASREAGGPYNEQFF.

This clone was recorded only once. The chain combines TRBV6-2 or TRBV6-3 with TRBJ2-1, with 11 bases identical to TRBD1. This CDR3 contains 15 residues. Germline V gene data show CDR1 as MNHEY and CDR2 as SVGEGT. Trimming cost V 6 bases and J 4 bases; bases outside gene matches: 5. CDR3 region: CASSPGTGGYNEQFF. The CDR3 coding sequence is TGTGCCAGCAGCCCCGGGACAGGGGGTTACAATGAGCAGTTCTTC.

The CDR3 here is CASSPVSGRTSYNEQFF. CDR3 nucleotide sequence: TGTGCCAGCAGCCCCGTTAGCGGGAGGACATCCTACAATGAGCAGTTCTTC. The chain employs TRBV7-9 and TRBJ2-1, with 10 bases lining up with TRBD2. This CDR3 comprises 17 residues. With V trimmed by 5 bases and J by 1 base, 8 bases remained unmatched. CDR1 and CDR2 (germline): SEHNR, FQNEAQ (reference sequence).

In this sample, this clone turned up once. The J gene is TRBJ1-1, the V gene TRBV19; 7 bases map to TRBD1. With V trimmed by 3 bases and J by 1 base, 5 bases remained unmatched. The CDR3 has 15 residues. Germline CDR1 is LNHDA and CDR2 is SQIVND (reference sequence). CDR3 nucleotide sequence: TGTGCCAGTAGTATCAGAAACAGGGGGAACACTGAAGCTTTCTTT. This codes for CASSIRNRGNTEAFF.

This chain joins TRBV12-3 or TRBV12-4 and TRBJ1-1; no clear D. The CDR3 is made up of 13 amino acids. Trimming took 6 bases from V and 1 from J, leaving 9 bases between them. The CDR3 protein is CASSDGENTEAFF. Here the CDR3 DNA reads TGTGCCAGCAGCGACGGCGAGAACACTGAAGCTTTCTTT.

CDR3 DNA sequence: TGCAGCGTTGGGACAGGGGGGGACTATGGCTACACCTTC. This gives the protein CSVGTGGDYGYTF. The chain combines TRBV29-1 with TRBJ1-2, with 10 positions matching TRBD1. Trimming took 4 bases from V and 3 from J; bases not matched to a gene: 2. The CDR3 covers 13 residues. Germline V gene lookup returns CDR1 SQVTM and CDR2 ANQGSEA. The variable domain in full, completed from reference TRBV29-1 and TRBJ1-2, reads SAVISQKPSRDICQRGTSLTIQCQVDSQVTMMFWYRQQPGQSLTLIATANQGSEATYESGFVIDKFPISRPNLTFSTLTVSNMSPEDSSIYLCSVGTGGDYGYTFGSGTRLTVV.

V and J are TRBV2 and TRBJ2-3; 11 nucleotides agree with TRBD2. Germline CDR1 SNHLY, CDR2 FYNNEI. Losses at the gene ends were 6 bases for V and 1 base for J; bases not matched to a gene: 3. The CDR3 length is 15 residues. CDR3 in amino acids: CASRVSGRGTDTQYF. In DNA form, the CDR3 reads TGTGCCAGCAGGGTTAGCGGGAGGGGCACAGATACGCAGTATTTT. The complete variable domain, with remaining parts taken from reference TRBV2 and TRBJ2-3, reads EPEVTQTPSHQVTQMGQEVILRCVPISNHLYFYWYRQILGQKVEFLVSFYNNEISEKSEIFDDQFSVERPDGSNFTLKIRSTKLEDSAMYFCASRVSGRGTDTQYFGPGTRLTVL.